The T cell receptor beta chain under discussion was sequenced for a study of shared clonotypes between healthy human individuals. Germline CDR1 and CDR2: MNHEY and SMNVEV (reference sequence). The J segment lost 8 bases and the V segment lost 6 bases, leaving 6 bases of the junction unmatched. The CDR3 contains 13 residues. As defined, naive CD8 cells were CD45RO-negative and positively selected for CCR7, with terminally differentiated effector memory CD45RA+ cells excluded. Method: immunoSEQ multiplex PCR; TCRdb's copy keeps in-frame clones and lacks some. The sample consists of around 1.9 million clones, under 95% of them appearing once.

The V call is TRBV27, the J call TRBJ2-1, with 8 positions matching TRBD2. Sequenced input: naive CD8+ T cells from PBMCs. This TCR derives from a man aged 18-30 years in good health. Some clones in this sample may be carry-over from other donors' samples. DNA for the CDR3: TGTGCCAGCAGCCTGACTAGCGTTTATGAGCAGTTCTTC. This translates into CASSLTSVYEQFF.